Listed below are T cell receptor beta chains from one sample, sequenced in a study of T-cell memory formation after mild COVID-19. TCRdb independently ran MiXCR on the 5' RACE reads; one entry per CDR3 protein. The table shows some 210,000 distinct CDR3 sequences, with 15% to 20% occurring only once. The sequenced sample consisted of PBMCs or a T cell subset sorted from them (not recorded which). These receptors were taken from an adult woman who had mild COVID-19 (a few samples of this study predate the infection). Cell type and time point are not known. Each CDR3 is given with its conserved first and last residue. The D gene is left open where the match is weak. Not all rows give a size; the values are once, few, many and, for expanded clones, a class.

V	J	size	D	DNA	CDR3
TRBV7-2	TRBJ2-1	once	.	TGTGCCAGCAGACGCGCCGGTTCCTACAATGAGCAGTTCTTC	CASRRAGSYNEQFF
TRBV12-3/TRBV12-4	TRBJ1-1	.	.	TGTGCCAGCAGAGAACAGGGCGTCGACACTGAAGCTTTCTTT	CASREQGVDTEAFF
TRBV5-1	TRBJ1-2	.	.	TGCGCCAGCAGCTTGGAAGGGCAGGGTCGTGGCTACACCTTC	CASSLEGQGRGYTF
TRBV5-6	TRBJ2-1	few	.	TGTGCCAGCAGCGACAGCCCTCGGAACAATGAGCAGTTCTTC	CASSDSPRNNEQFF
TRBV6-5	TRBJ2-5	.	TRBD1	TGTGCCAGCAAAGGGGACAGGGCCCTCCAAGAGACCCAGTACTTC	CASKGDRALQETQYF
TRBV30	TRBJ2-7	.	.	TGTGCCTGGACCCTGGTAGGGGGCGAGCAGTACTTC	CAWTLVGGEQYF
TRBV12-3/TRBV12-4	TRBJ2-5	few	TRBD2	TGTGCCAGCAGTTTAGCTAGCGGGGTGGGGACCCAGTACTTC	CASSLASGVGTQYF
TRBV12-3/TRBV12-4	TRBJ2-1	few	TRBD2	TGTGCCAGCAGTTTTTCCCCGGGGGGCAATGAGCAGTTCTTC	CASSFSPGGNEQFF
TRBV25-1	TRBJ2-2	.	TRBD1	TGTGCCAGCAGCCTACAGGACAGGGACTCCGGGGAGCTGTTTTTT	CASSLQDRDSGELFF
TRBV6-1	TRBJ1-2	.	.	TGTGCCAGCAGTGAGGCAGGGGCAGATGGCTACACCTTC	CASSEAGADGYTF
TRBV6-5	TRBJ2-3	.	.	TGTGCCAGCACCCCCGCGGGAAGCACAGATACGCAGTATTTT	CASTPAGSTDTQYF
TRBV27	TRBJ2-7	many	.	TGTGCCAGCAGACGACCGGGGCCGAGCTCCTACGAGCAGTACTTC	CASRRPGPSSYEQYF
TRBV6-2/TRBV6-3	TRBJ1-1	.	.	TGTGCCAGCAGTTACTCCGGGATGGTGGGGAAAGCTTTCTTT	CASSYSGMVGKAFF
TRBV7-2	TRBJ1-5	.	.	TGTGCCAGCAGGAGAGAGAATCAGCCCCAGCATTTT	CASRRENQPQHF
TRBV12-3/TRBV12-4	TRBJ1-2	few	.	TGTGCCAGCAGCCTGGGGGGGATGTGGAACTATGGCTACACCTTC	CASSLGGMWNYGYTF
TRBV6-5	TRBJ2-3	.	.	TGTGCCAGCAGTTATTTCAGGACCGGTCATACGCAGTATTTT	CASSYFRTGHTQYF
TRBV24-1	TRBJ2-1	.	TRBD2	TGTGCCACCAGTGATTACTTAGCGGGAGCAGGTAATGAGCAGTTCTTC	CATSDYLAGAGNEQFF
TRBV3-1	TRBJ2-5	.	.	TGTGCCAGCAGCCCTCTCGGGGGTCCCCAGTACTTC	CASSPLGGPQYF
TRBV20-1	TRBJ1-1	.	.	TGCAGCGCTACCCTATCGGGAGGGGAAGCTTTCTTT	CSATLSGGEAFF
TRBV9	TRBJ2-5	.	TRBD1	TGTGCCAGCAGCGTTCGGACAGGGGGCCCAGAGACCCAGTACTTC	CASSVRTGGPETQYF
TRBV24-1	TRBJ2-5	few	TRBD1	TGTGCCACCAGTCGGTCAGGGGGCGGAGAGACCCAGTACTTC	CATSRSGGGETQYF
TRBV5-1	TRBJ1-2	many	.	TGCGCCAGCAGCTTGGACGTTTTTGGCTACACCTTC	CASSLDVFGYTF
TRBV29-1	TRBJ2-3	.	TRBD2	TGCAGCGTTGACGAGGCGGGAGATCCGGTTGATACGCAGTATTTT	CSVDEAGDPVDTQYF
TRBV6-2/TRBV6-3	TRBJ2-1	.	.	TGTGCCAGCACTAGCTTGGGTTATAGTGAGCAGTTCTTC	CASTSLGYSEQFF
TRBV12-3/TRBV12-4	TRBJ1-6	few	.	TGTGCCAGCAGTTTGAGCGTTCAGCCCCTCCACTTT	CASSLSVQPLHF
TRBV7-2	TRBJ2-7	many	TRBD2	TGTGCCAGCAGCTCTACTAGCGGGACCTACGAGCAGTACTTC	CASSSTSGTYEQYF
TRBV2	TRBJ2-3	few	.	TGTGCCAGCAAGTTACTAGGGACAGATACGCAGTATTTT	CASKLLGTDTQYF
TRBV10-3	TRBJ2-7	.	.	TGTGCCATCAGTACGGCTACCGGCGGCGAGCAGTACTTC	CAISTATGGEQYF
TRBV20-1	TRBJ2-6	.	.	TGCAGTATGAGTTCTGGGGCCAACGTCCTGACTTTC	CSMSSGANVLTF
TRBV10-3	TRBJ2-7	.	TRBD1	TGTGCCATCAGTGAAGACAGGGGGCGGATCGAGCAGTACTTC	CAISEDRGRIEQYF
TRBV2	TRBJ2-7	few	TRBD1	TGTGCCAGCAGACCGGGACAGGGGTACGAGCAGTACTTC	CASRPGQGYEQYF
TRBV15	TRBJ2-3	.	.	TGTGCCACCAGCGATTGGTCAGATACGCAGTATTTT	CATSDWSDTQYF
TRBV7-6	TRBJ2-7	few	.	TGTGCCAGCAGGGGCTACTCCTACGAGCAGTACTTC	CASRGYSYEQYF
TRBV6-5	TRBJ2-5	.	TRBD2	TGTGCCAGCACTTCCCGTTTAACTAGCGGGGGAGAGACCCAGTACTTC	CASTSRLTSGGETQYF
TRBV21-1	TRBJ1-1	.	.	TGTGCCAGCAGCAATCCTTCGGACAGGGGCACTGAAGCTTTCTTT	CASSNPSDRGTEAFF
TRBV3-1	TRBJ1-2	.	.	TGTGCCAGCAGTCAGGGGACCGCCCGCTATGGCTACACCTTC	CASSQGTARYGYTF
TRBV20-1	TRBJ2-3	.	TRBD2	TGCAGTGCTATCCGGCGGGAGGGCCGATATACGCAGTATTTT	CSAIRREGRYTQYF
TRBV29-1	TRBJ1-2	many	.	TGCAGCGTATTACGGACGCCGGCGGGGGGAGGCTACACCTTC	CSVLRTPAGGGYTF
TRBV7-2	TRBJ1-5	.	.	TGTGCCAGCAGCTTATCTTCCAGGGATCAGCCCCAGCATTTT	CASSLSSRDQPQHF
TRBV30	TRBJ2-3	few	TRBD2	TGTGCCTGGAGTATCTTACTAGCGACAGATACGCAGTATTTT	CAWSILLATDTQYF
TRBV15	TRBJ2-1	many	TRBD1	TGTGCCACCAGCAGAGATTCCCGGACAGGGAATGAGCAGTTCTTC	CATSRDSRTGNEQFF